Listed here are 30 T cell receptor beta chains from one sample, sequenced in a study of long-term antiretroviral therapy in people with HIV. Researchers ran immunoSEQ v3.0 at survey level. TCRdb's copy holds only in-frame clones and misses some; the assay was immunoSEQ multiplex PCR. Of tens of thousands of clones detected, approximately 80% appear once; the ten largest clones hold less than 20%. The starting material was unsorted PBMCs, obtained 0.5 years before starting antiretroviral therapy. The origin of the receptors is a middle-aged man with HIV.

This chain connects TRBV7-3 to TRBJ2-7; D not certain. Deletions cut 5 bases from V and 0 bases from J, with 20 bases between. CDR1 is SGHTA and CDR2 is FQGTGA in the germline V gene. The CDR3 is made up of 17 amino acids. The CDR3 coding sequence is TGTGCCAGCAGCGTAGTCGGTTCGGGCCAGAGCTCCTACGAGCAGTACTTC. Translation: CASSVVGSGQSSYEQYF.

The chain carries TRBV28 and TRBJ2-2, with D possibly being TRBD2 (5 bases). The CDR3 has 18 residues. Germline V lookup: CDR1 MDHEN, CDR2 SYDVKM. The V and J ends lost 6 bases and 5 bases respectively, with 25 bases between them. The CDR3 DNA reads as TGTGCCAGCAGGTTTCAATCCACCGGGCTAGCCTTTACCGGGGAGCTGTTTTTT. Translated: CASRFQSTGLAFTGELFF.

The CDR3 DNA follows: TGTGCCAGCAGCCCAGGACAGGGCTCGGAGACCCAGTACTTC. It yields the protein CASSPGQGSETQYF. The chain combines TRBV11-3 with TRBJ2-5; 8 bases are shared with TRBD1. Germline V gene sequence: CDR1 SGHNT, CDR2 YENEEA. The CDR3 is made up of 14 amino acids. The ends lost 5 bases at V and 5 bases at J; junction bases unmatched: 7.

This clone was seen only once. Here the CDR3 reads CASSQVDRGSPLHF. For the CDR3, the DNA is TGTGCCAGCTCGCAGGTGGACAGGGGTTCACCCCTCCACTTT. The chain has TRBV18 and TRBJ1-6, with 9 bases fitting TRBD1. Germline CDR1 is KGHSH and CDR2 is LQKENI. CDR3 size: 14 residues. V lost 6 bases and J lost 9; bases outside the gene matches: 6. The complete variable domain, with remaining parts taken from reference TRBV18 and TRBJ1-6, reads NAGVMQNPRHLVRRRGQEARLRCSPMKGHSHVYWYRQLPEEGLKFMVYLQKENIIDESGMPKERFSAEFPKEGPSILRIQQVVRGDSAAYFCASSQVDRGSPLHFGNGTRLTVT.

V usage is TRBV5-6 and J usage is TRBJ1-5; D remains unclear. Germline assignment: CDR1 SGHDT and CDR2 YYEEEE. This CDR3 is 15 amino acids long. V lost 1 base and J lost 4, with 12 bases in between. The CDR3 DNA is TGTGCCAGCAGCTTGTTTCTCATGAGGAATCAGCCCCAGCATTTT. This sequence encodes CASSLFLMRNQPQHF.

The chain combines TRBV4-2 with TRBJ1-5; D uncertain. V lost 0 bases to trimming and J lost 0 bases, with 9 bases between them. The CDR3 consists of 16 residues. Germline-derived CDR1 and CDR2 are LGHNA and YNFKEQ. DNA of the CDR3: TGTGCCAGCAGCCAAGAGAGAGGTTATAGCAATCAGCCCCAGCATTTT. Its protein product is CASSQERGYSNQPQHF.

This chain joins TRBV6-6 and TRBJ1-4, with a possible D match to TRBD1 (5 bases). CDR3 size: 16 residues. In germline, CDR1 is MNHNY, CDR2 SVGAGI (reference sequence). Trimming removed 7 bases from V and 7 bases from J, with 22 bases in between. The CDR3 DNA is TGTGCCAGCAAAGGAGGGTCGGGCAGGGAGGGTGAAAAACTGTTTTTT. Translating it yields CASKGGSGREGEKLFF.

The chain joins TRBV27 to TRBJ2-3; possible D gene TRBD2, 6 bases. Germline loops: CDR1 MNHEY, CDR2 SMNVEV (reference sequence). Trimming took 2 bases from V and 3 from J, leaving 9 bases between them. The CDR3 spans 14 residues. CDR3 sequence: CASSLAAGTDTQYF. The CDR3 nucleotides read TGTGCCAGCAGTTTAGCCGCGGGAACAGATACGCAGTATTTT.

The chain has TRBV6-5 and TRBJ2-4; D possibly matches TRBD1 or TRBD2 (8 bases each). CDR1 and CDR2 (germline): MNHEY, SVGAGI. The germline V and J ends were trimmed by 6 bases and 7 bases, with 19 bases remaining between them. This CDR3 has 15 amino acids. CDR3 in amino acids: CASSSGGGGSNIQYF. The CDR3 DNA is TGTGCCAGCAGCTCAGGGGGCGGGGGGAGCAACATTCAGTACTTC.

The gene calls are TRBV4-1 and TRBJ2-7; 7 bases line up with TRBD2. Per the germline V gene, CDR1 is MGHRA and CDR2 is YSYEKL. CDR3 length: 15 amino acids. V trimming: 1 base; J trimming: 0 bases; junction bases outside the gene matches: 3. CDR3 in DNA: TGCGCCAGCAGCCAAGCCCAGCGGGGCTCCTACGAGCAGTACTTC. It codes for CASSQAQRGSYEQYF.

The CDR3 coding sequence is TGTGCCAGCAGCTTCAGGGAAAAGGGTAGTCTGGAGACCCAGTACTTC. It specifies CASSFREKGSLETQYF. The rearrangement joins TRBV5-6 to TRBJ2-5, with a weak D call TRBD1 (5 bases). V was clipped by 2 bases and J by 5 bases, with 19 bases between them. Germline V CDR1 and CDR2: SGHDT, YYEEEE. This CDR3 is built from 16 residues.

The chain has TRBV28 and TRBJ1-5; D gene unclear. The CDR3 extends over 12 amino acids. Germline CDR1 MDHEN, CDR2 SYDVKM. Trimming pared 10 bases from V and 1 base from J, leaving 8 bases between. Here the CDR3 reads CATVGSNQPQHF. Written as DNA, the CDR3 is TGTGCCACCGTCGGGAGCAATCAGCCCCAGCATTTT. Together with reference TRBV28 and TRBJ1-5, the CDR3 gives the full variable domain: DVKVTQSSRYLVKRTGEKVFLECVQDMDHENMFWYRQDPGLGLRLIYFSYDVKMKEKGDIPEGYSVSREKKERFSLILESASTNQTSMYLCATVGSNQPQHFGDGTRLSIL.

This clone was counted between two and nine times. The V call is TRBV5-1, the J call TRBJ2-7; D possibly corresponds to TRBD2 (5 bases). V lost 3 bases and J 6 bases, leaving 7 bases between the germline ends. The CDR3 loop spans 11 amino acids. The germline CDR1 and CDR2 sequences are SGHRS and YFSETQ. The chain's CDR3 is CASSSGGEQYF. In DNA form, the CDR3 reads TGCGCCAGCAGCTCCGGAGGCGAGCAGTACTTC.

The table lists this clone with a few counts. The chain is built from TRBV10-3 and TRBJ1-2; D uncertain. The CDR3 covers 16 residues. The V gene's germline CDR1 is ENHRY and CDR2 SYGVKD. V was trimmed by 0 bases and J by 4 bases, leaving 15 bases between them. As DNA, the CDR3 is TGTGCCATCAGTGAGTCGGGCGGGGATTGGTTCTATGGCTACACCTTC. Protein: CAISESGGDWFYGYTF.

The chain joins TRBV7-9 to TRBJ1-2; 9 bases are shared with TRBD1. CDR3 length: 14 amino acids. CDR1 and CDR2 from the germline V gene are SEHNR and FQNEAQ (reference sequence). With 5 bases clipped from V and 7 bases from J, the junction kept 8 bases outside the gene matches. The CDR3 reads CASSQLTGGGGYTF. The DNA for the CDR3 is TGTGCCAGCAGCCAATTGACAGGGGGTGGTGGCTACACCTTC.

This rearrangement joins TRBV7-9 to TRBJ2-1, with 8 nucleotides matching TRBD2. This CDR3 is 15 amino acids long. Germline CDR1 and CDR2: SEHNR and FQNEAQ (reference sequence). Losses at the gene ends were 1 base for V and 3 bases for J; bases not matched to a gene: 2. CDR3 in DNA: TGTGCCAGCAGCTTAGACGGGGGGGACTACAATGAGCAGTTCTTC. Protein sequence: CASSLDGGDYNEQFF.

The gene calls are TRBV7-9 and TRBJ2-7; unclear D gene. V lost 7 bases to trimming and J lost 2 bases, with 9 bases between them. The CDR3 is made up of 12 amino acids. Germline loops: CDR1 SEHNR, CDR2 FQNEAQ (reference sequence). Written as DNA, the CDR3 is TGTGCCAGCAATGTGGGCACCTACGAGCAGTACTTC. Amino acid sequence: CASNVGTYEQYF.

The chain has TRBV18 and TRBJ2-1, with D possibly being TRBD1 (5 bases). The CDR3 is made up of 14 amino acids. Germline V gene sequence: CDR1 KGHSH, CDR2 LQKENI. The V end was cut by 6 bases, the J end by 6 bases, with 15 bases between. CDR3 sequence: CASSQGAGVNEQFF. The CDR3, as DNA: TGTGCCAGCTCCCAAGGGGCTGGGGTCAATGAGCAGTTCTTC.

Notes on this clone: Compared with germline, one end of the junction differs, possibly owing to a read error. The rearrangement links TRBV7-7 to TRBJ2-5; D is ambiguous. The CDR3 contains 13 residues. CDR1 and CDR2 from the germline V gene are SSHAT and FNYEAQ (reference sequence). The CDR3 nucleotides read TGTGCTAGCAGCTTACGACCGGGAGAGACCCAGTACTTC. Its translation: CASSLRPGETQYF.

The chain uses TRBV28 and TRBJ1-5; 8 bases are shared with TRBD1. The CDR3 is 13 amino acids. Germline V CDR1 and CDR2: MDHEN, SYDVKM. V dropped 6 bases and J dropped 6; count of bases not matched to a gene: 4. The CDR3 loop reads CASRSTGGQPQHF. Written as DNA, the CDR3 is TGTGCCAGCAGAAGCACAGGGGGTCAGCCCCAGCATTTT.

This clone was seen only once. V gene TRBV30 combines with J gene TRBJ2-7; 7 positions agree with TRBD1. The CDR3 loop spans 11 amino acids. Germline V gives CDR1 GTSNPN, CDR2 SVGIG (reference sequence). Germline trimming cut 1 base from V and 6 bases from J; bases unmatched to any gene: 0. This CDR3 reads CAWSDRGEQYF. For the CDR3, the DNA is TGTGCCTGGAGTGACAGGGGCGAGCAGTACTTC.

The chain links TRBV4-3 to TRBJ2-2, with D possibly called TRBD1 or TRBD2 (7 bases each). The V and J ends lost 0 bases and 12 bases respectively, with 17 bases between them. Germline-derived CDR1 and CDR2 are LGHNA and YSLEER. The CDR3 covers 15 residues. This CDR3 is CASSQDPQGGVQLFF. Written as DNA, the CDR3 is TGCGCCAGCAGCCAAGATCCCCAGGGGGGGGTGCAGCTGTTTTTT.

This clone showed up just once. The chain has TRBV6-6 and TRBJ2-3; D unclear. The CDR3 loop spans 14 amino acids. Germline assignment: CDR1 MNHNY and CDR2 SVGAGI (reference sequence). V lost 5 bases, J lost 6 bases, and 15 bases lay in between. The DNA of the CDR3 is TGTGCCAGCAGTCCAGTAAACGCCCTTGATACGCAGTATTTT. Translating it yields CASSPVNALDTQYF.

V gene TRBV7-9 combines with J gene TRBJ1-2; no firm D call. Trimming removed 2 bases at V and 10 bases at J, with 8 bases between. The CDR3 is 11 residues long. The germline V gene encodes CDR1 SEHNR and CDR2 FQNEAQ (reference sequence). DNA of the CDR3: TGTGCCAGCAGCTTAAGACCGGACTACACCTTC. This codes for CASSLRPDYTF.

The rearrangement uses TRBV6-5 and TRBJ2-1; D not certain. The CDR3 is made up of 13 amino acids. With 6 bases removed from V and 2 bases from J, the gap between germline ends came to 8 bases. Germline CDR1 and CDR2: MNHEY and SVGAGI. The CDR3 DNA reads TGTGCCAGCAGCCCTGGACCCTACAATGAGCAGTTCTTC. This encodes CASSPGPYNEQFF.

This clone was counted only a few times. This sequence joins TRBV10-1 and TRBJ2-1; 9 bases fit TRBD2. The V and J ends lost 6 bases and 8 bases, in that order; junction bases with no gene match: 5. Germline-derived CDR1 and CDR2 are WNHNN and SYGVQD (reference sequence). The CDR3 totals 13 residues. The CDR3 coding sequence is TGCGCCAGCAGCGGCGGGAGGGTCGATGAGCAGTTCTTC. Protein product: CASSGGRVDEQFF.

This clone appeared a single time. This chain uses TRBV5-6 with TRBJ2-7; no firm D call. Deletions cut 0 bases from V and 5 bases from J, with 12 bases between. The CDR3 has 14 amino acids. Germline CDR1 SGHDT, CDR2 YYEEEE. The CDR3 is CASSLGSSNDEQYF. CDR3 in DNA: TGTGCCAGCAGCTTGGGGTCGAGCAACGACGAGCAGTACTTC.

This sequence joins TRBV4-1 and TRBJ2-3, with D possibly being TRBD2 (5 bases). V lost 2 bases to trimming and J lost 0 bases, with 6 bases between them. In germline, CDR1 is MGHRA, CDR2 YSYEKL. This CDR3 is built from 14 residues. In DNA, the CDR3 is TGCGCCAGCAGCCAAACGGGGAGCACAGATACGCAGTATTTT. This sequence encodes CASSQTGSTDTQYF.

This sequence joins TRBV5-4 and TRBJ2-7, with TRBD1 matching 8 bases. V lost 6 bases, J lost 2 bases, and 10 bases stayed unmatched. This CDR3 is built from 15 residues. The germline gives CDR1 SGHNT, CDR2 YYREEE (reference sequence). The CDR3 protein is CASKSIGQGPYEQYF. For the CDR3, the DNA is TGTGCCAGCAAGTCTATCGGACAGGGTCCCTACGAGCAGTACTTC.

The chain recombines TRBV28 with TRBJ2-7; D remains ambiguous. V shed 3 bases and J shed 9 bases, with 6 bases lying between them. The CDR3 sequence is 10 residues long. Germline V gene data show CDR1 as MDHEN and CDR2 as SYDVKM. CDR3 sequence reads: CASSLNGQYF. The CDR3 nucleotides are TGTGCCAGCAGTTTGAACGGGCAGTACTTC.